This T cell receptor (beta chain) originates from a study of PD-1 blockade in classical Hodgkin lymphoma (dated by TCRdb to about 2020). Broadly, across the study: To define a peripheral blood immune signature of response to PD-1 blockade in classical Hodgkin lymphoma, the study combined TCR beta sequencing with CyTOF. Study-wide findings and limitations: Baseline TCR diversity was reported to be lower in newly diagnosed patients than in healthy donors, and even lower in relapsed/refractory patients. The study covered only a single clinical trial cohort, and the causes of the repertoire differences, possibly disease activity or prior therapy, were still not defined.

According to the study, the label for this sample's time point signals: newly diagnosed, previously untreated cHL patient sample. As a comparison group for the relapsed/refractory trial patients, PBMCs from patients with newly diagnosed, previously untreated classical Hodgkin lymphoma were sequenced. Peripheral blood was collected in 8 mL Vacutainer Cell Preparation Tubes, from which PBMCs were isolated by centrifugation and then cryopreserved. A word on this clone: Its antigen specificity is not known. No much larger clone is present one base from it, and per-base qualities are unavailable.

The Qiagen DNeasy kit was used to extract genomic DNA from unsorted PBMCs and from the negatively selected CD4+ and CD8+ fractions. Using primers that anneal to V and J segments, immunoSEQ multiplex PCR amplified the TCR beta CDR3 regions. Amplification bias was minimized using a synthetic immune receptor repertoire, and residual bias was removed computationally after sequencing. The source study handled its data this way. Custom Python scripts were used to quantify repertoire diversity as the Shannon entropy index. The unsorted, CD4+ and CD8+ repertoires were each analyzed separately, with the exception of combined analyses, where CD4+ and CD8+ sequences were merged in silico. TCRdb retrieved this table from immuneACCESS and kept in-frame rearrangements only. Not all clones are present; in checked studies, unresolved V genes account for under half, and no reason is known for the remainder. D and trimming come from the DNA, and the V and J calls and clone size come from that table. The sample table shows 20,000 to 25,000 clones, and 90% to 95% are seen once. Approximately 4% of the sample comes from the top ten.

Including the terminal cysteine and phenylalanine, the CDR3 comprises 13 residues. The entry retains the CDR3 DNA only, 39 bases that are in frame from base 1. The V end loses 2 bases and the J end loses 7 bases, and a stretch of 13 bases separates them. From a lookup of the germline V gene, CDR1 and CDR2 are SGHDT and YYEEEE. The rearranged chain carries TRBV5-6 and TRBJ2-7; there is no confident call for the D gene. The sequenced material came from peripheral blood mononuclear cells (PBMCs). The sequence was collected from a human donor with classical Hodgkin lymphoma. The base sequence is TGTGCCAGCAGCTTCTACCCACGCGGAGAGCAGTACTTC. The resulting protein is CASSFYPRGEQYF.